What follows are 26 T cell receptor beta chains derived from one specimen sequenced in a study of CD4 and CD8 cells across lung adenocarcinoma regions. From the PCR reads, TCRdb called clonotypes with MiXCR, one entry per CDR3 protein. The data contain about 7,600 distinct CDR3 sequences, roughly 44% of them seen just once; the ten biggest clones take up around 95%. The sample comprised CD8+ T cells from the center of a lung tumor. The receptors come from a male donor with lung adenocarcinoma. The CD4 and CD8 labels of this study may be unreliable.

On this clonotype: A much larger clone lies a single base off, so this may be a read error. The genes are TRBV12-3 or TRBV12-4 and TRBJ2-3; TRBD2 is a possible D gene (5 bases). CDR3 length: 14 amino acids. DNA of the CDR3: TGTGCCAGCAGTTTGTCTAGCAAAACAGATACGCACTATTTT. This gives the protein CASSLSSKTDTHYF.

The chain couples TRBV12-3 or TRBV12-4 to TRBJ2-3; D is unclear. CDR3 length: 14 amino acids. Trimming took off 5 bases at V and 5 bases at J, with 14 bases between the two ends. CDR3 nucleotide sequence: TGTGCCAGCAGTACCTCGACGGGTGGAGATACGCAGTATTTT. Protein: CASSTSTGGDTQYF.

This clonotype was seen ten or more times. This chain uses TRBV6-1 with TRBJ2-5, with 9 bases matching TRBD1. Germline V gene data show CDR1 as MNHNS and CDR2 as SASEGT. CDR3 length: 14 amino acids. J was trimmed by 3 bases and V by 6 bases; bases with no gene match: 5. This chain's CDR3 is CASSHGTGKETQYF. The DNA for the CDR3 is TGTGCCAGCAGCCACGGGACAGGGAAAGAGACCCAGTACTTC.

This clonotype has only a few counts. The V gene is TRBV27, the J gene TRBJ2-1, with 9 bases matching TRBD1. TRBJ2-5 matches the DNA end more closely, so the J call is doubtful. Germline CDR1 reads MNHEY; CDR2 reads SMNVEV (reference sequence). This CDR3 is built from 15 residues. The CDR3 nucleotides read TGTGCCAGCAGTATCAACCGGGACAGGGCGGAGACCCAGTACTTC. It translates to CASSINRDRAETQYF.

This rearrangement joins TRBV7-2 to TRBJ2-1; 7 positions agree with TRBD1. The V gene's germline CDR1 is SGHTA and CDR2 FQGNSA. Trimming at V came to 3 bases and at J to 9 bases, leaving 5 bases not matched to a gene. The CDR3 is 13 residues long. For the CDR3, the DNA is TGTGCCAGCAGCTTCACAGGGGTGCCTGAGCAGTTCTTC. Its translation: CASSFTGVPEQFF.

This clonotype was counted at least ten times. As DNA, the CDR3 is TGTGCCAGCAGCCAAGTGAGGGGCGGTGAGCAGTTCTTC. Encoded protein: CASSQVRGGEQFF. This chain connects TRBV6-1 to TRBJ2-1; D tentatively fits TRBD1 or TRBD2 (5 bases each). The CDR3 sequence is 13 residues long. From germline, CDR1 is MNHNS and CDR2 SASEGT. Trimming removed 6 bases from V and 9 bases from J, with 15 bases in between.

This clonotype was seen more than once but under ten times. The gene calls are TRBV4-1 and TRBJ1-5; D uncertain. The CDR3 is made up of 11 amino acids. V lost 8 bases and J 4 bases, leaving 6 bases between the germline ends. Germline values: CDR1 MGHRA, CDR2 YSYEKL. The CDR3 DNA follows: TGCGCCAGCGGGGAGAATCAGCCCCAGCATTTT. This gives the protein CASGENQPQHF.

The chain carries TRBV27 and TRBJ2-3; D possibly matches TRBD1 or TRBD2 (5 bases each). Trimming pared 7 bases from V and 4 bases from J, leaving 15 bases between. The CDR3 is made up of 14 amino acids. Per the germline V gene, CDR1 is MNHEY and CDR2 is SMNVEV (reference sequence). CDR3 residues: CASNERMGPDTQYF. In nucleotides, the CDR3 is TGTGCCAGCAACGAGCGGATGGGGCCAGATACGCAGTATTTT.

This clonotype was seen a few times. The V call is TRBV6-1, the J call TRBJ2-2; D is undetermined. The CDR3 sequence is 14 residues long. Deletions cut 4 bases from V and 1 base from J, with 7 bases between. Per germline, CDR1 MNHNS and CDR2 SASEGT. CDR3: CASSVEQNTGELFF. The DNA of the CDR3 is TGTGCCAGCAGTGTAGAACAGAACACCGGGGAGCTGTTTTTT.

The chain uses TRBV3-1 and TRBJ2-2; unclear D gene. Trimming took 4 bases from V and 10 from J, leaving 10 bases between them. Germline-derived CDR1 and CDR2 are LGHDT and YNNKEL (reference sequence). This CDR3 is 12 amino acids long. The DNA for the CDR3 is TGTGCCAGCAGCCTAACCGAGGTGGAGCTGTTTTTT. Amino acids: CASSLTEVELFF.

The sample holds one count of this clonotype. This chain connects TRBV6-5 to TRBJ2-1; TRBD1 matches 10 bases. Germline CDR1 is MNHEY and CDR2 is SVGAGI. This CDR3 comprises 16 residues. Losses at the gene ends were 4 bases for V and 8 bases for J; bases not matched to a gene: 11. The CDR3 DNA reads as TGTGCCAGCAGTTCCCCCAGGGGGACAGGGGTGGATGAGCAGTTCTTC. Translated, it gives CASSSPRGTGVDEQFF.

The chain combines TRBV6-1 with TRBJ2-5; D gene unclear. The J call may not be correct, given that the DNA end is closer to TRBJ2-7. The CDR3 covers 14 residues. Per germline, CDR1 MNHNS and CDR2 SASEGT. CDR3 DNA: TGTGCCAGCAGTGAATCTGCCAGGTCGGGCGAGCAGTACTTC. This gives the protein CASSESARSGEQYF.

The chain couples TRBV27 to TRBJ2-3; perhaps TRBD1 as D (6 bases). The CDR3 has 16 residues. V was pared by 2 bases and J by 2 bases, with 14 bases between. Germline V gene data show CDR1 as MNHEY and CDR2 as SMNVEV (reference sequence). CDR3 sequence: CASSLIGTLLTDTQYF. CDR3 DNA: TGTGCCAGCAGTTTAATCGGGACACTCCTCACAGATACGCAGTATTTT.

The sample holds one count of this clonotype. The chain combines TRBV6-1 with TRBJ2-1, with D perhaps assigned TRBD1 or TRBD2 (5 bases each). V lost 6 bases and J 8 bases, leaving 20 bases between the germline ends. The CDR3 is made up of 15 amino acids. Germline assignment: CDR1 MNHNS and CDR2 SASEGT. The CDR3 sequence: CASSLSRDPNYEQFF. CDR3 DNA: TGTGCCAGCAGCCTGTCCCGGGACCCTAACTATGAGCAGTTCTTC.

V gene TRBV27 combines with J gene TRBJ1-1; unclear D gene. The V end was cut by 5 bases, the J end by 1 base, with 8 bases between. This CDR3 contains 13 residues. Germline values: CDR1 MNHEY, CDR2 SMNVEV (reference sequence). CDR3 loop: CASSTSKNTEAFF. The DNA for the CDR3 is TGTGCCAGCAGTACCTCAAAGAACACTGAAGCTTTCTTT.

This chain links TRBV6-1 with TRBJ2-5; the D is unclear. The end of the DNA aligns better with TRBJ2-7, so the J call may be wrong. The CDR3 spans 14 residues. Looked up from germline, CDR1 is MNHNS and CDR2 is SASEGT. The CDR3 DNA is TGTGCCACCGCACCTATGAGCGTAGCCTACGAGCAGTACTTC. This encodes CATAPMSVAYEQYF.

Many counts were recorded for this clonotype. J is TRBJ1-6 and V is TRBV6-1; the D is unclear. Germline assignment: CDR1 MNHNS and CDR2 SASEGT. The CDR3 totals 15 residues. The germline V and J ends were trimmed by 0 bases and 6 bases, with 9 bases remaining between them. CDR3 in DNA: TGTGCCAGCAGTGAAGCGTGGGCTTCTAATTCACCCCTCCACTTT. This encodes CASSEAWASNSPLHF.

With regard to this clonotype: Relative to the germline gene, one junction end is altered; a read error may explain this. The CDR3 sequence: CASSLQAVSTDKQYF. In DNA, the CDR3 is TGTGCCAGCAGCTTGCAGGCCGTGAGCACAGATAAGCAGTATTTT. The rearrangement links TRBV7-8 to TRBJ2-3, with D unclear. Germline CDR1 reads SGHVS; CDR2 reads FQNEAQ. CDR3 length: 15 residues.

V usage is TRBV10-1 and J usage is TRBJ2-3; D may be TRBD1 or TRBD2 (5 bases each). The J call is doubtful: the DNA matches TRBJ2-7 better. CDR3 length equals 15 residues. In germline, CDR1 is WNHNN, CDR2 SYGVQD (reference sequence). For the CDR3, the DNA is TGCGCCAGCAAACCGGGGCTGCGAGACAAAGATACGCAGTACTTC. It encodes CASKPGLRDKDTQYF.

This clonotype was detected ten times or more. This chain joins TRBV6-1 and TRBJ1-1, with TRBD1 identical over 9 bases. Germline trimming cut 6 bases from V and 4 bases from J; bases unmatched to any gene: 9. The CDR3 covers 15 residues. Germline V CDR1 and CDR2: MNHNS, SASEGT. The CDR3 loop reads CASRDLTGGFTEAFF. Here the CDR3 DNA reads TGTGCCAGCAGGGACCTTACAGGGGGCTTCACTGAAGCTTTCTTT.

This clonotype has a count of ten or more. CDR3 DNA: TGTGCCTGGAGTGGTTTTAGTATCGAAGCTTTCTTT. Its translation: CAWSGFSIEAFF. V usage is TRBV30 and J usage is TRBJ1-1; no reliable D call. CDR3 length: 12 residues. V was trimmed by 1 base and J by 8 bases, leaving 11 bases between them. CDR1 GTSNPN and CDR2 SVGIG come from the germline V gene (reference sequence).

This clonotype was recorded at least ten times. The chain uses TRBV10-3 and TRBJ2-1; 11 positions agree with TRBD1. The germline CDR1 and CDR2 sequences are ENHRY and SYGVKD. V lost 0 bases to trimming and J lost 7 bases; unmatched junction nucleotides: 11. The CDR3 sequence is 18 residues long. The CDR3 DNA reads as TGTGCCATCAGTGAGTCTTCAGTTGGGACAGGGGGGAAGAATGAGCAGTTCTTC. It yields the protein CAISESSVGTGGKNEQFF.

This rearrangement joins TRBV30 to TRBJ2-5, with D maybe TRBD2 (6 bases). Germline CDR1 is GTSNPN and CDR2 is SVGIG (reference sequence). This CDR3 spans 12 amino acids. Trimming removed 2 bases from V and 5 bases from J, with 9 bases in between. In nucleotides, the CDR3 is TGTGCCTGGAGTCCCCTAGCGGAGACCCAGTACTTC. Translating it yields CAWSPLAETQYF.

V gene TRBV14 combines with J gene TRBJ2-5; 7 bases fit TRBD1. With 5 bases clipped from V and 11 bases from J, the junction kept 8 bases outside the gene matches. Germline V gene data show CDR1 as SGHDN and CDR2 as FVKESK. CDR3 length equals 12 residues. This CDR3 reads CASSIDRVGQYF. In DNA form, the CDR3 reads TGTGCCAGCAGCATCGACAGGGTGGGGCAGTACTTC.

The chain recombines TRBV27 with TRBJ2-2; the D gene is possibly TRBD1 (6 bases). Germline V gene data show CDR1 as MNHEY and CDR2 as SMNVEV (reference sequence). The CDR3 runs 13 residues. V was pared by 2 bases and J by 9 bases, with 10 bases between. This CDR3 reads CASSLPGERELFF. CDR3 DNA sequence: TGTGCCAGCAGTTTACCAGGGGAAAGGGAGCTGTTTTTT.

This clonotype was seen only once. The chain recombines TRBV7-8 with TRBJ2-2, with D perhaps TRBD2 (7 bases). The ends were cut back, 8 bases at V and 4 bases at J, with 20 bases in the middle. Per the germline V gene, CDR1 is SGHVS and CDR2 is FQNEAQ. This CDR3 has 16 residues. DNA of the CDR3: TGTGCCAGCCGCCTATCGAGGGGGGGGGGCACCGGGGAGCTGTTTTTT. It codes for CASRLSRGGGTGELFF.